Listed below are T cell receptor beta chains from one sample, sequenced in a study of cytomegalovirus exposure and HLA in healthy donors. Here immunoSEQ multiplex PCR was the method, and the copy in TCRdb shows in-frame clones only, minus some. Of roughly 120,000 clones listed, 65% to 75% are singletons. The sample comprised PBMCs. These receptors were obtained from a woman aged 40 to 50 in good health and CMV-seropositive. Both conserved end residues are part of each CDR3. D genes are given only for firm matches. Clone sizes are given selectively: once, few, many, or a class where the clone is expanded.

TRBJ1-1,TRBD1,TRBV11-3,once,TGTGCCAGCAGCGTAGGGGGACAGGGGGGGATGAGTAACACTGAAGCTTTCTTT,CASSVGGQGGMSNTEAFF
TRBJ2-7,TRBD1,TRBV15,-,TGTGCCACCAGCAGAGACAGGGGGAAGCAGTACTTC,CATSRDRGKQYF
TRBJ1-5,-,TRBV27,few,TGTGCCAGCAGTTTCAGGGGAAGCAATCAGCCCCAGCATTTT,CASSFRGSNQPQHF
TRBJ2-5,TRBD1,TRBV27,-,TGTGCCAGCAGTAGACGAGGGACAGGGGGACGAGAGACCCAGTACTTC,CASSRRGTGGRETQYF
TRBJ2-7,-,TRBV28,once,TGTGCCAGCAGTCTCGGGATGTCCTACGAGCAGTACTTC,CASSLGMSYEQYF
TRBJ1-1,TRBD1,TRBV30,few,TGTGCCTGGAACAGGGGTTGGGCTGAAGCTTTCTTT,CAWNRGWAEAFF
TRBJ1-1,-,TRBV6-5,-,TGTGCCAGCAGTTACGGGTTAGGGGGGAACACTGAAGCTTTCTTT,CASSYGLGGNTEAFF
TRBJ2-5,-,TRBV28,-,TGTGCCAGCAGTTACCCCTGGACCGCGGGGGAGACCCAGTACTTC,CASSYPWTAGETQYF
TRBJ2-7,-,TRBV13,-,TGTGCCAGCAGCAGGGGCAACGAGCAGTACTTC,CASSRGNEQYF
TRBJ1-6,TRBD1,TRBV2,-,TGTGCCAGCTCTGGGACAGGGTTGGGATATAATTCACCCCTCCACTTT,CASSGTGLGYNSPLHF
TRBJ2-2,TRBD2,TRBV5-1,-,TGCGCCAGCAGCCCCAGCGGGGGGGGCACCGGGGAGCTGTTTTTT,CASSPSGGGTGELFF
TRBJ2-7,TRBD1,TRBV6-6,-,TGTGCCACCTACACAGGGGGCTCCTACGAGCAGTACTTC,CATYTGGSYEQYF
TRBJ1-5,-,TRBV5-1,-,TGCGCCAGCAGCCTCGTCCCAGGGAATCAGCCCCAGCATTTT,CASSLVPGNQPQHF
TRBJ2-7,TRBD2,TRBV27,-,TGTGCCAGCAGTTCGCTAGCGGGAGCCTCGTACGAGCAGTACTTC,CASSSLAGASYEQYF
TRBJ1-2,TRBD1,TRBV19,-,TGTGCCAGTAGTATAGGTCATGGGACAGCGCCCTATGGCTACACCTTC,CASSIGHGTAPYGYTF
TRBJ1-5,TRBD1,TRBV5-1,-,TGCGCCAGCAGCTTGGGGCCTGCGGCAGGGGGAGATCAGCCCCAGCATTTT,CASSLGPAAGGDQPQHF
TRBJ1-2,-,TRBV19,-,TGTGCCAGTAGTATAGATAACGTGGAGGGAAGGTACTATGGCTACACCTTC,CASSIDNVEGRYYGYTF
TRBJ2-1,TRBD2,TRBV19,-,TGTGCCAGTAGTATAGGTGGGACTAACAATGAGCAGTTCTTC,CASSIGGTNNEQFF